The 10 T cell receptor beta chains reported below all come from one sample, sequenced in a study of T cell changes during pregnancy in multiple sclerosis. Data came from immunoSEQ multiplex PCR; TCRdb stores just in-frame clones and leaves some out. The sample gives about 100,000 clones, about 94% of which show up once; approximately 0.88% is in the top ten. Sequenced material: peripheral blood, taken before pregnancy. Source of these receptors: a female donor with multiple sclerosis, enrolled in a pregnancy study.

The rearrangement uses TRBV11-3 and TRBJ2-7; perhaps TRBD2 as D (6 bases). The CDR3 covers 13 residues. Germline values: CDR1 SGHNT, CDR2 YENEEA. With 6 bases removed from V and 5 bases from J, the gap between germline ends came to 14 bases. CDR3 sequence (DNA): TGTGCCAGCAGTATGACTAGTTCCGACGAGCAGTACTTC. Translating gives CASSMTSSDEQYF.

The chain has TRBV11-2 and TRBJ1-2; 9 bases agree with TRBD1. Germline trimming cut 3 bases from V and 3 bases from J; bases unmatched to any gene: 5. CDR1 SGHAT and CDR2 FQNNGV come from the germline V gene. The CDR3 extends over 15 amino acids. Written as DNA, the CDR3 is TGTGCCAGCAGCTTCAGGACAGGGGACTACTATGGCTACACCTTC. It is translated as CASSFRTGDYYGYTF.

The V call is TRBV7-9, the J call TRBJ2-7; TRBD1 might be the D (5 bases). Germline V lookup: CDR1 SEHNR, CDR2 FQNEAQ (reference sequence). Deletions cut 5 bases from V and 4 bases from J, with 12 bases between. The CDR3 has 13 residues. The CDR3, as DNA: TGTGCCAGCAGCCTGACAGATTTGTACGAGCAGTACTTC. This sequence encodes CASSLTDLYEQYF.

The rearrangement uses TRBV6-1 and TRBJ1-2, with 7 bases lining up with TRBD1. Trimming at V came to 7 bases and at J to 0 bases, leaving 8 bases not matched to a gene. The CDR3 contains 15 residues. CDR1 is MNHNS, CDR2 SASEGT, per germline. The CDR3 nucleotides read TGTGCCAGCACCCCCAGGGGGTCAGCTAACTATGGCTACACCTTC. It specifies CASTPRGSANYGYTF.

This clone was seen just once. As DNA, the CDR3 is TGCGCCAGCAGCCTCACACCGGGACAGGGGAACACTGAAGCTTTCTTT. Translated, it gives CASSLTPGQGNTEAFF. The chain recombines TRBV5-1 with TRBJ1-1; 9 bases are shared with TRBD1. The junction had 8 bases not matched to a gene; V was cut back by 4 bases and J by 1 base. The CDR3 is made up of 16 amino acids. Germline CDR1 is SGHRS and CDR2 is YFSETQ.

The J gene is TRBJ1-4, the V gene TRBV14; maybe TRBD1 (6 bases). Per germline, CDR1 SGHDN and CDR2 FVKESK. V lost 4 bases, J lost 7 bases, and 16 bases lay in between. This CDR3 region has 15 residues. The CDR3 coding sequence is TGTGCCAGCAGCCCAGGGCTCACAGGGACTGAAAAACTGTTTTTT. This translates into CASSPGLTGTEKLFF.

The V gene is TRBV5-4, the J gene TRBJ2-7; TRBD2 agrees at 8 bases. The CDR3 consists of 16 residues. The V segment lost 0 bases and the J segment 4 bases; nucleotides outside the gene matches: 9. Looked up from germline, CDR1 is SGHNT and CDR2 is YYREEE (reference sequence). The CDR3 region is CASSLAGGPIGYEQYF. Here the CDR3 DNA reads TGTGCCAGCAGCTTGGCGGGAGGGCCTATTGGTTACGAGCAGTACTTC.

The chain has TRBV2 and TRBJ2-1, with 9 bases fitting TRBD2. CDR1 is SNHLY, CDR2 FYNNEI, per germline. This CDR3 region has 13 residues. The junction had 2 bases not matched to a gene; V was cut back by 4 bases and J by 7 bases. As DNA, the CDR3 is TGTGCCAGCAGTGGTCTAGCGGGGAATGAGCAGTTCTTC. It yields the protein CASSGLAGNEQFF.

This chain's CDR3 is CASNSLNRGGHTDTQYF. The CDR3 region has the DNA TGCGCCAGCAATTCGCTGAACAGGGGTGGTCACACAGATACGCAGTATTTT. This chain joins TRBV5-1 and TRBJ2-3, with 7 bases fitting TRBD1. Germline loops: CDR1 SGHRS, CDR2 YFSETQ. The CDR3 contains 17 residues. V was pared by 6 bases and J by 2 bases, with 15 bases of the junction left unmatched.

J is TRBJ2-3 and V is TRBV28, with TRBD1 identical over 7 bases. V was clipped by 1 base and J by 1 base; unmatched bases: 8. This CDR3 has 17 residues. In germline, CDR1 is MDHEN, CDR2 SYDVKM. CDR3 nucleotide sequence: TGTGCCAGCAGTTTATCCCACAGGGGCTACGGCACAGATACGCAGTATTTT. This encodes CASSLSHRGYGTDTQYF.